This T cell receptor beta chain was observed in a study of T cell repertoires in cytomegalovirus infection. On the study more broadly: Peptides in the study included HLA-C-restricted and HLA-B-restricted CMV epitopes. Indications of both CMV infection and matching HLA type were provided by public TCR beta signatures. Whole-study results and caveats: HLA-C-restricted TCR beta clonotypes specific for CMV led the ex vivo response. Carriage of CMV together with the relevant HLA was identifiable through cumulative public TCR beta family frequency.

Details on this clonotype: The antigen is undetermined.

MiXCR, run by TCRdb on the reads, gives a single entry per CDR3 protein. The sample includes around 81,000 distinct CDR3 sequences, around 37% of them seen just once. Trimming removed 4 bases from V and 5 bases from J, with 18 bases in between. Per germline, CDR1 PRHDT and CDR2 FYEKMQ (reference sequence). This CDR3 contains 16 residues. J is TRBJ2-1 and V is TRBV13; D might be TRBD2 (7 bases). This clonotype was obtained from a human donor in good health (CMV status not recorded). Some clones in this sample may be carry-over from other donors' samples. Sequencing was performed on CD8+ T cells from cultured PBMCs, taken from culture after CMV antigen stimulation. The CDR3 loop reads CASSSRVRGPHNEQFF. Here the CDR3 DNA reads TGTGCCAGCAGCTCACGTGTGCGGGGGCCTCACAATGAGCAGTTCTTC.